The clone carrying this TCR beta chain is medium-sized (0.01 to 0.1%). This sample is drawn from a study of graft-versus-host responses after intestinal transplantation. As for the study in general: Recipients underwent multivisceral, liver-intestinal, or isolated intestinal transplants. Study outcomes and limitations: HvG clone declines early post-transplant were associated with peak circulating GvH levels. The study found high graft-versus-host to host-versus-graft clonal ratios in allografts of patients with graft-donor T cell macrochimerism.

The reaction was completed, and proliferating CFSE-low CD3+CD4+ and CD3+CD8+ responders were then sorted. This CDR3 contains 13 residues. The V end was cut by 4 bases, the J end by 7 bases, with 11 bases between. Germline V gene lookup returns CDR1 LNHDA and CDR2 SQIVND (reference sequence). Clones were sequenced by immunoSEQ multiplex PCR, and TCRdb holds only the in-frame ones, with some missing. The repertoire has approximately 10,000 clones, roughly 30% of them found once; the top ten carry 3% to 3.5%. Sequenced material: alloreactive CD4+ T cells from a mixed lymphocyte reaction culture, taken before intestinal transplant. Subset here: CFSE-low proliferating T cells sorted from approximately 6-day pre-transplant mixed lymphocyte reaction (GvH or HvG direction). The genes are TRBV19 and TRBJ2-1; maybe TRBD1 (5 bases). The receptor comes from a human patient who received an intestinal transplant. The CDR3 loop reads CASSRAGWNEQFF. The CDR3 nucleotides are TGTGCCAGTAGTAGGGCAGGGTGGAATGAGCAGTTCTTC.